Listed below are T cell receptor beta chains from one sample, sequenced in a study of blood T cell repertoires in COVID-19. Assay used: immunoSEQ multiplex PCR; TCRdb lists only in-frame clones, some missing. The data contain a few hundred thousand clones, around 86% of them singletons. Source material: PBMCs or T cells enriched from blood (not recorded which). These receptors were obtained from a woman in her forties or fifties who had recovered from COVID-19. The CDR3 runs from the conserved cysteine through the conserved F or W. The order of the fields is clone size, CDR3 length, D gene, J gene, V gene, CDR3 protein, CDR3 DNA. The D gene is left open where the match is weak. A clone size is listed for some rows: how often the clone was seen (once, few, many), or a class if it is expanded.

abundance: -
len: 15
d_gene: TRBD2
j_gene: TRBJ2-7
v_gene: TRBV4-2
CDR3aa: CASSPGLEASYEQYF
CDR3nt: TGTGCCAGCAGCCCGGGACTAGAAGCCTCCTACGAGCAGTACTTC

abundance: -
len: 16
d_gene: -
j_gene: TRBJ1-2
v_gene: TRBV19
CDR3aa: CASSITSSGGPYGYTF
CDR3nt: TGTGCCAGTAGTATAACGTCCTCTGGCGGGCCCTATGGCTACACCTTC

abundance: -
len: 15
d_gene: -
j_gene: TRBJ2-1
v_gene: TRBV7-3
CDR3aa: CASGGEGLGNNEQFF
CDR3nt: TGTGCCAGCGGAGGAGAGGGACTCGGTAACAATGAGCAGTTCTTC

abundance: -
len: 15
d_gene: TRBD2
j_gene: TRBJ2-7
v_gene: TRBV7-3
CDR3aa: CASSLTASGTNEQYF
CDR3nt: TGTGCCAGCAGCTTAACGGCTAGCGGGACCAACGAGCAGTACTTC

abundance: -
len: 15
d_gene: TRBD1
j_gene: TRBJ1-4
v_gene: TRBV19
CDR3aa: CATASGTGHNEKLFF
CDR3nt: TGTGCCACCGCGAGCGGGACAGGTCATAATGAAAAACTGTTTTTT

abundance: -
len: 13
d_gene: -
j_gene: TRBJ2-1
v_gene: TRBV7-9
CDR3aa: CASSLARDNEQFF
CDR3nt: TGTGCCAGCAGCTTAGCCCGAGACAATGAGCAGTTCTTC

abundance: once
len: 15
d_gene: -
j_gene: TRBJ1-2
v_gene: TRBV28
CDR3aa: CASSSRGTINYGYTF
CDR3nt: TGTGCCAGCAGTTCCCGGGGGACGATTAACTATGGCTACACCTTC

abundance: -
len: 13
d_gene: -
j_gene: TRBJ1-1
v_gene: TRBV19
CDR3aa: CASSTVKSTEAFF
CDR3nt: TGTGCCAGTAGTACCGTGAAGAGCACTGAAGCTTTCTTT

abundance: -
len: 12
d_gene: -
j_gene: TRBJ1-5
v_gene: TRBV29-1
CDR3aa: CSVGGSNQPQHF
CDR3nt: TGCAGCGTGGGGGGGAGCAATCAGCCCCAGCATTTT

abundance: -
len: 17
d_gene: -
j_gene: TRBJ1-2
v_gene: TRBV5-5
CDR3aa: CASSLGPPRFLGVGYTF
CDR3nt: TGTGCCAGCAGCTTAGGGCCACCTCGTTTCCTGGGAGTTGGCTACACCTTC

abundance: -
len: 15
d_gene: -
j_gene: TRBJ2-7
v_gene: TRBV6-5
CDR3aa: CASSSGTRGIWEQYF
CDR3nt: TGTGCCAGCAGTTCCGGAACAAGGGGGATCTGGGAGCAGTACTTC

abundance: few
len: 14
d_gene: TRBD1
j_gene: TRBJ1-2
v_gene: TRBV2
CDR3aa: CASSADRANYGYTF
CDR3nt: TGTGCCAGCAGCGCCGACAGGGCTAACTATGGCTACACCTTC

abundance: -
len: 14
d_gene: TRBD1
j_gene: TRBJ2-7
v_gene: TRBV6-5
CDR3aa: CASSRGQGADEQYF
CDR3nt: TGTGCCAGCAGTAGGGGACAGGGGGCAGACGAGCAGTACTTC

abundance: -
len: 16
d_gene: TRBD1
j_gene: TRBJ2-5
v_gene: TRBV7-2
CDR3aa: CASSKKDRPLQETQYF
CDR3nt: TGTGCCAGCAGCAAAAAGGACAGGCCCCTCCAAGAGACCCAGTACTTC

abundance: once
len: 17
d_gene: -
j_gene: TRBJ2-7
v_gene: TRBV28
CDR3aa: CASSPIRGGGLSYEQYF
CDR3nt: TGTGCCAGCAGCCCAATTCGTGGGGGAGGCCTTTCCTACGAGCAGTACTTC

abundance: -
len: 11
d_gene: -
j_gene: TRBJ2-7
v_gene: TRBV10-3
CDR3aa: CAISEAYEQYF
CDR3nt: TGTGCCATCAGTGAAGCTTACGAGCAGTACTTC

abundance: -
len: 14
d_gene: -
j_gene: TRBJ2-3
v_gene: TRBV11-2
CDR3aa: CASSLVALTDTQYF
CDR3nt: TGTGCCAGCAGCTTAGTTGCCCTAACAGATACGCAGTATTTT

abundance: -
len: 19
d_gene: -
j_gene: TRBJ1-5
v_gene: TRBV9
CDR3aa: CASSPHFSQENYSNQPQHF
CDR3nt: TGTGCCAGCAGCCCGCATTTTTCCCAAGAAAACTATAGCAATCAGCCCCAGCATTTT

abundance: -
len: 15
d_gene: TRBD1
j_gene: TRBJ1-4
v_gene: TRBV5-1
CDR3aa: CASSSTGGVDEKLFF
CDR3nt: TGCGCCAGCAGCTCCACAGGGGGCGTAGATGAAAAACTGTTTTTT

abundance: few
len: 15
d_gene: -
j_gene: TRBJ2-1
v_gene: TRBV6-5
CDR3aa: CASSSGHSGLNEQFF
CDR3nt: TGTGCCAGCAGTTCGGGACACTCCGGCTTGAATGAGCAGTTCTTC

abundance: -
len: 14
d_gene: TRBD2
j_gene: TRBJ2-3
v_gene: TRBV5-1
CDR3aa: CASRPAGRSDTQYF
CDR3nt: TGCGCCAGCAGGCCAGCGGGACGATCAGATACGCAGTATTTT

abundance: -
len: 14
d_gene: TRBD1
j_gene: TRBJ1-2
v_gene: TRBV11-2
CDR3aa: CASSLSRGDYGYTF
CDR3nt: TGTGCCAGCAGCCTAAGCAGGGGGGACTATGGCTACACCTTC

abundance: -
len: 14
d_gene: -
j_gene: TRBJ2-4
v_gene: TRBV7-2
CDR3aa: CASSQGQTKNIQYF
CDR3nt: TGTGCCAGCAGCCAGGGACAAACCAAAAACATTCAGTACTTC

abundance: -
len: 15
d_gene: TRBD2
j_gene: TRBJ2-3
v_gene: TRBV28
CDR3aa: CASSLGAGGRDTQYF
CDR3nt: TGTGCCAGCAGTTTAGGGGCGGGAGGGAGAGATACGCAGTATTTT

abundance: -
len: 15
d_gene: -
j_gene: TRBJ2-5
v_gene: TRBV4-3
CDR3aa: CASSQDGAVQETQYF
CDR3nt: TGCGCCAGCAGCCAAGATGGGGCGGTACAAGAGACCCAGTACTTC

abundance: once
len: 13
d_gene: -
j_gene: TRBJ2-5
v_gene: TRBV7-9
CDR3aa: CASSSPGQETQYF
CDR3nt: TGTGCCAGCAGCTCCCCAGGACAAGAGACCCAGTACTTC

abundance: -
len: 12
d_gene: -
j_gene: TRBJ2-6
v_gene: TRBV28
CDR3aa: CATGSGANVLTF
CDR3nt: TGTGCAACAGGTTCTGGGGCCAACGTCCTGACTTTC

abundance: -
len: 14
d_gene: -
j_gene: TRBJ1-2
v_gene: TRBV7-9
CDR3aa: CASSRTDRDYGYTF
CDR3nt: TGTGCCAGCAGCCGTACAGACAGAGACTATGGCTACACCTTC

abundance: -
len: 14
d_gene: TRBD1
j_gene: TRBJ2-2
v_gene: TRBV2
CDR3aa: CASSEIRQGGELFF
CDR3nt: TGTGCCAGCAGTGAAATACGACAGGGCGGGGAGCTGTTTTTT

abundance: -
len: 14
d_gene: -
j_gene: TRBJ2-7
v_gene: TRBV3-1/TRBV3-2
CDR3aa: CASSQGRRGYEQYF
CDR3nt: TGTGCCAGCAGCCAAGGAAGAAGGGGCTACGAGCAGTACTTC

abundance: -
len: 16
d_gene: TRBD2
j_gene: TRBJ2-1
v_gene: TRBV30
CDR3aa: CAWSVGRASSYNEQFF
CDR3nt: TGTGCCTGGAGTGTAGGGAGGGCGAGCTCCTACAATGAGCAGTTCTTC

abundance: once
len: 15
d_gene: TRBD1
j_gene: TRBJ1-1
v_gene: TRBV19
CDR3aa: CATTPPGTGFGEAFF
CDR3nt: TGTGCCACAACTCCTCCCGGGACAGGGTTCGGTGAAGCTTTCTTT

abundance: -
len: 14
d_gene: -
j_gene: TRBJ2-2
v_gene: TRBV7-2
CDR3aa: CASSFGSGTGELFF
CDR3nt: TGTGCCAGCAGCTTCGGGAGTGGTACCGGGGAGCTGTTTTTT

abundance: -
len: 15
d_gene: -
j_gene: TRBJ1-6
v_gene: TRBV18
CDR3aa: CASSLQGITNSPLHF
CDR3nt: TGTGCCAGCTCACTCCAGGGTATTACGAATTCACCCCTCCACTTT

abundance: -
len: 16
d_gene: -
j_gene: TRBJ1-3
v_gene: TRBV7-6
CDR3aa: CASSLEQGYSGNTIYF
CDR3nt: TGTGCCAGCAGCTTAGAGCAGGGTTACTCTGGAAACACCATATATTTT

abundance: -
len: 17
d_gene: -
j_gene: TRBJ2-4
v_gene: TRBV6-1
CDR3aa: CASSDPGGGLAKNIQYF
CDR3nt: TGTGCCAGCAGTGACCCCGGTGGGGGGTTAGCCAAAAACATTCAGTACTTC

abundance: -
len: 15
d_gene: TRBD2
j_gene: TRBJ2-2
v_gene: TRBV20-1
CDR3aa: CSASWGGRNTGELFF
CDR3nt: TGCAGTGCTAGTTGGGGCGGGAGAAACACCGGGGAGCTGTTTTTT

abundance: once
len: 15
d_gene: TRBD2
j_gene: TRBJ2-1
v_gene: TRBV5-1
CDR3aa: CASSSGGSSYNEQFF
CDR3nt: TGCGCCAGCAGCTCGGGCGGGAGCTCCTACAATGAGCAGTTCTTC

abundance: -
len: 15
d_gene: -
j_gene: TRBJ2-2
v_gene: TRBV5-4
CDR3aa: CASSLGMTRSGELFF
CDR3nt: TGTGCCAGCAGCTTGGGGATGACTAGATCCGGGGAGCTGTTTTTT

abundance: -
len: 14
d_gene: -
j_gene: TRBJ2-2
v_gene: TRBV3-1/TRBV3-2
CDR3aa: CASSPPKRTGELFF
CDR3nt: TGTGCCAGCAGCCCCCCCAAGCGGACCGGGGAGCTGTTTTTT

abundance: -
len: 15
d_gene: -
j_gene: TRBJ2-5
v_gene: TRBV28
CDR3aa: CASSSNIAVKETQYF
CDR3nt: TGTGCCAGCAGTTCGAACATCGCCGTCAAGGAGACCCAGTACTTC

abundance: -
len: 12
d_gene: -
j_gene: TRBJ1-1
v_gene: TRBV28
CDR3aa: CACFSVLTEAFF
CDR3nt: TGTGCCTGCTTCTCCGTTCTAACTGAAGCTTTCTTT

abundance: -
len: 16
d_gene: -
j_gene: TRBJ1-5
v_gene: TRBV14
CDR3aa: CASSQDSDSYNQPQHF
CDR3nt: TGTGCCAGCAGCCAAGATTCAGACAGCTACAATCAGCCCCAGCATTTT

abundance: -
len: 13
d_gene: -
j_gene: TRBJ1-2
v_gene: TRBV27
CDR3aa: CASSLGNEGSYTF
CDR3nt: TGTGCCAGCTCCTTAGGCAATGAGGGCAGCTACACCTTC